Listed here are 31 T cell receptor beta chains from one sample, sequenced in a study of blood T cell repertoires in COVID-19. Profiling relied on immunoSEQ multiplex PCR, and the TCRdb table lists in-frame clones only, not all of them. The table shows roughly 100,000 clones, with 80% to 95% occurring only once. The material sequenced was peripheral blood. The receptors stem from a woman aged 45-59 years with COVID-19, enrolled during active disease.

The CDR3 reads CASSLARGSGSNQPQHF. The CDR3 nucleotides are TGTGCCAGCAGTTTAGCCAGGGGGAGCGGGAGCAATCAGCCCCAGCATTTT. This rearrangement joins TRBV27 to TRBJ1-5; 7 bases line up with TRBD1. The CDR3 loop spans 17 amino acids. Germline trimming cut 2 bases from V and 1 base from J; bases unmatched to any gene: 8. CDR1 is MNHEY, CDR2 SMNVEV, per germline (reference sequence).

The chain carries TRBV5-6 and TRBJ1-2; possibly TRBD1 for D (5 bases). Trimming left V 1 base short and J 8 bases short, with 9 bases between. This CDR3 has 12 residues. Looked up from germline, CDR1 is SGHDT and CDR2 is YYEEEE. Here the CDR3 reads CASSLLTVGYTF. The CDR3 DNA sequence: TGTGCCAGCAGCTTGCTGACAGTCGGCTACACCTTC.

The rearrangement joins TRBV7-2 to TRBJ1-2; D possibly corresponds to TRBD1 (6 bases). Between the trimmed V and J ends, which lost 5 bases and 2 bases, there was a span of 12 bases. CDR1 is SGHTA, CDR2 FQGNSA, per germline. The CDR3 totals 14 residues. The DNA for the CDR3 is TGTGCCAGCAGCCAAATAACAGGGAACTATGGCTACACCTTC. This sequence encodes CASSQITGNYGYTF.

The rearrangement links TRBV3-1 (or the pseudogene TRBV3-2) to TRBJ1-1; 7 bases match TRBD1. V lost 2 bases and J lost 1; bases outside the gene matches: 7. The CDR3 runs to 16 residues. The germline gives CDR1 LGHDT, CDR2 YNNKEL (reference sequence). The CDR3 nucleotides are TGTGCCAGCAGCCAACGGACAGGTAGTCGGAACACTGAAGCTTTCTTT. Translation gives CASSQRTGSRNTEAFF.

This clone has only one observation. The CDR3 here is CASTRTGFGSEAFF. CDR3 sequence (DNA): TGTGCCAGCACCCGGACAGGTTTTGGCTCTGAAGCTTTCTTT. The chain carries TRBV6-5 and TRBJ1-1, with TRBD1 identical over 7 bases. Germline CDR1 reads MNHEY; CDR2 reads SVGAGI. V was pared by 7 bases and J by 6 bases, with 11 bases of the junction left unmatched. CDR3 length equals 14 residues.

The V gene is TRBV6-5, the J gene TRBJ2-7; weak D call: TRBD1 (6 bases). The CDR3 loop spans 13 amino acids. The germline V gene encodes CDR1 MNHEY and CDR2 SVGAGI. V shed 6 bases and J shed 2 bases, with 11 bases lying between them. The CDR3 DNA reads as TGTGCCAGCAGATTTACAGGGACCTACGAGCAGTACTTC. This encodes CASRFTGTYEQYF.

The rearrangement links TRBV5-1 to TRBJ1-4, with TRBD1 matching over 7 bases. This CDR3 comprises 15 residues. The ends lost 4 bases at V and 1 base at J; junction bases unmatched: 4. CDR1 and CDR2 from the germline V gene are SGHRS and YFSETQ. The CDR3 DNA reads as TGCGCCAGCAGCCCGAGGGACAGAACTAATGAAAAACTGTTTTTT. The encoded protein is CASSPRDRTNEKLFF.

The chain's CDR3 is CASSPIPGQGNYGYTF. CDR3 nucleotides: TGTGCCAGCTCACCTATCCCGGGACAGGGGAACTATGGCTACACCTTC. The chain links TRBV18 to TRBJ1-2; 10 bases agree with TRBD1. The CDR3 has 16 amino acids. Germline V gene data show CDR1 as KGHSH and CDR2 as LQKENI. V shed 3 bases, J shed 2 bases, and the junction held 6 bases outside the gene matches. The whole variable domain, filled in from reference TRBV18 and TRBJ1-2, reads NAGVMQNPRHLVRRRGQEARLRCSPMKGHSHVYWYRQLPEEGLKFMVYLQKENIIDESGMPKERFSAEFPKEGPSILRIQQVVRGDSAAYFCASSPIPGQGNYGYTFGSGTRLTVV.

This chain joins TRBV27 and TRBJ1-2; TRBD1 aligns across 10 bases. CDR3 length equals 14 residues. The V gene end was trimmed by 4 bases and the J gene end by 6 bases; junction bases not matched to a gene: 5. Germline CDR1 and CDR2: MNHEY and SMNVEV (reference sequence). The DNA for the CDR3 is TGTGCCAGCAGTTCCCTGGACAGGGGGGATGGCTACACCTTC. Its protein product is CASSSLDRGDGYTF.

The chain combines TRBV4-1 with TRBJ1-4, with D possibly matching TRBD1 (5 bases). CDR1 MGHRA and CDR2 YSYEKL come from the germline V gene. The V and J ends lost 7 bases and 5 bases respectively, with 17 bases between them. The CDR3 loop spans 15 amino acids. CDR3 region: CASMYTGGGNEKLFF. The CDR3 DNA reads TGCGCCAGCATGTACACAGGCGGGGGGAATGAAAAACTGTTTTTT.

The rearrangement uses TRBV5-5 and TRBJ2-5; D is unclear. Germline V gives CDR1 SGHKS, CDR2 YYEKEE (reference sequence). V lost 2 bases, J lost 2 bases, and 7 bases lay in between. This CDR3 has 13 residues. The CDR3: CASSFSPQETQYF. CDR3 DNA: TGTGCCAGCAGCTTTAGTCCACAAGAGACCCAGTACTTC. The complete variable domain, with remaining parts taken from reference TRBV5-5 and TRBJ2-5, reads DAGVTQSPTHLIKTRGQQVTLRCSPISGHKSVSWYQQVLGQGPQFIFQYYEKEERGRGNFPDRFSARQFPNYSSELNVNALLLGDSALYLCASSFSPQETQYFGPGTRLLVL.

The rearrangement uses TRBV10-2 and TRBJ1-4; D is unclear. CDR1 is WSHSY and CDR2 is SAAADI in the germline V gene. V dropped 6 bases and J dropped 8 bases, with 13 bases sitting between them. The CDR3 spans 13 residues. The CDR3 region is CASRASRVEKLFF. CDR3 in DNA: TGCGCCAGCAGGGCCTCGAGGGTCGAAAAACTGTTTTTT.

This sequence joins TRBV30 and TRBJ1-2; unclear D gene. The germline V gene encodes CDR1 GTSNPN and CDR2 SVGIG (reference sequence). V dropped 2 bases and J dropped 2 bases, with 9 bases sitting between them. The CDR3 sequence is 13 residues long. CDR3 bases: TGTGCCTGGAGTTCGGAGCGAAACTATGGCTACACCTTC. It encodes CAWSSERNYGYTF.

This chain uses TRBV2 with TRBJ1-1, with D perhaps matching TRBD1 (5 bases). In germline, CDR1 is SNHLY, CDR2 FYNNEI. Trimming cost V 7 bases and J 1 base, with 13 bases left between them. The CDR3 spans 14 residues. The CDR3 protein is CASKEGRGNTEAFF. Here the CDR3 DNA reads TGTGCCAGCAAAGAGGGGAGGGGGAACACTGAAGCTTTCTTT.

V usage is TRBV28 and J usage is TRBJ2-1; TRBD1 matches at 8 bases. Germline V gene lookup returns CDR1 MDHEN and CDR2 SYDVKM. This CDR3 is built from 14 residues. V shed 6 bases and J 8 bases; nucleotides not matched to a gene: 9. CDR3 amino acids: CASRPRTGWDEQFF. The CDR3 DNA reads as TGTGCCAGCAGACCTCGGACAGGGTGGGATGAGCAGTTCTTC.

J is TRBJ2-5 and V is TRBV27, with a weak D call TRBD1 (6 bases). With 6 bases removed from V and 1 base from J, the gap between germline ends came to 12 bases. Germline V gene data show CDR1 as MNHEY and CDR2 as SMNVEV (reference sequence). The CDR3 is 14 amino acids. CDR3 amino acids: CASRTGTFQETQYF. The CDR3 DNA is TGTGCCAGCAGGACCGGGACATTCCAAGAGACCCAGTACTTC.

This chain connects TRBV19 to TRBJ1-2, with D tentatively TRBD1 (6 bases). The CDR3 sequence is 14 residues long. V lost 5 bases, J lost 2 bases, and 12 bases lay in between. The V gene's germline CDR1 is LNHDA and CDR2 SQIVND (reference sequence). The CDR3 reads CASSPQGPNYGYTF. Here the CDR3 DNA reads TGTGCCAGTAGTCCGCAGGGGCCGAACTATGGCTACACCTTC.

The chain uses TRBV19 and TRBJ2-3, with 8 bases lining up with TRBD2. V lost 6 bases and J lost 6; bases outside the gene matches: 11. This CDR3 comprises 15 residues. The germline CDR1 and CDR2 sequences are LNHDA and SQIVND (reference sequence). CDR3 bases: TGTGCCAGTAGAGATCATAGCGGGGTTGGGGATACGCAGTATTTT. It encodes CASRDHSGVGDTQYF.

The chain recombines TRBV2 with TRBJ1-4; 7 bases match TRBD1. V lost 8 bases and J lost 5; bases outside the gene matches: 8. CDR1 SNHLY and CDR2 FYNNEI come from the germline V gene. CDR3 length equals 14 residues. The CDR3 loop reads CASHRDRDNEKLFF. In DNA form, the CDR3 reads TGTGCCAGCCACCGGGACAGAGACAATGAAAAACTGTTTTTT.

The chain uses TRBV11-3 and TRBJ1-1; the D is unclear. V was pared by 4 bases and J by 4 bases, with 13 bases between. The CDR3 consists of 14 residues. Germline CDR1 reads SGHNT; CDR2 reads YENEEA. In nucleotides, the CDR3 is TGTGCCAGCAGCTCCCCCCCGGGAACCACTGAAGCTTTCTTT. It is translated as CASSSPPGTTEAFF.

The V gene is TRBV6-5, the J gene TRBJ1-4; 9 nucleotides align to TRBD1. The ends lost 0 bases at V and 6 bases at J; junction bases unmatched: 5. Per the germline V gene, CDR1 is MNHEY and CDR2 is SVGAGI. The CDR3 covers 16 residues. The CDR3: CASSYSSGTGYEKLFF. The CDR3 DNA follows: TGTGCCAGCAGTTACTCGAGTGGGACAGGGTATGAAAAACTGTTTTTT.

V gene TRBV30 combines with J gene TRBJ2-1; 8 bases agree with TRBD2. Per germline, CDR1 GTSNPN and CDR2 SVGIG (reference sequence). Unmatched junction bases numbered 7, after V lost 6 bases and J lost 9 bases. The CDR3 length is 12 residues. CDR3 sequence: CACNRGGFEQFF. The CDR3 DNA is TGTGCCTGCAACCGGGGGGGCTTTGAGCAGTTCTTC.

The V call is TRBV6-1, the J call TRBJ2-7; no reliable D call. The CDR3 totals 12 residues. V was trimmed by 3 bases and J by 4 bases, leaving 7 bases between them. Germline CDR1 reads MNHNS; CDR2 reads SASEGT. The CDR3 spells CASSESWYEQYV. CDR3 nucleotide sequence: TGTGCCAGCAGTGAGAGTTGGTACGAGCAGTACGTC.

This clone was observed a single time. V is TRBV19 and J is TRBJ1-1; possible D gene TRBD1, 5 bases. Trimming took off 2 bases at V and 1 base at J, with 11 bases between the two ends. Germline V gene data show CDR1 as LNHDA and CDR2 as SQIVND (reference sequence). The CDR3 length is 15 residues. Here the CDR3 reads CASSISGRGNTEAFF. Written as DNA, the CDR3 is TGTGCCAGTAGTATATCAGGGCGGGGGAACACTGAAGCTTTCTTT.

V gene TRBV28 combines with J gene TRBJ1-5, with TRBD1 matching 7 bases. J gave up 6 bases and V 5 bases, and 7 bases lay outside the gene matches. The CDR3 totals 14 residues. Per the germline V gene, CDR1 is MDHEN and CDR2 is SYDVKM. The DNA of the CDR3 is TGTGCCAGCAGTCTCACAGGGGCTAGTCAGCCCCAGCATTTT. This codes for CASSLTGASQPQHF.

This clone was picked up a small number of times. This chain joins TRBV29-1 and TRBJ1-1; D remains unclear. Looked up from germline, CDR1 is SQVTM and CDR2 is ANQGSEA. V dropped 6 bases and J dropped 0 bases, with 11 bases sitting between them. This CDR3 has 13 amino acids. The CDR3 bases are TGCAGCGTCACAAACCTCATGAACACTGAAGCTTTCTTT. It encodes CSVTNLMNTEAFF.

This clone came up a few times. The chain carries TRBV9 and TRBJ1-3, with 7 bases fitting TRBD1. The CDR3 length is 15 residues. V lost 6 bases, J lost 3 bases, and 9 bases stayed unmatched. Germline values: CDR1 SGDLS, CDR2 YYNGEE. CDR3 coding DNA: TGTGCCAGCAATAAGGAGGGGGCATTTGGAAACACCATATATTTT. Its protein is CASNKEGAFGNTIYF.

The V gene is TRBV19, the J gene TRBJ2-1; no reliable D call. Trimming took off 4 bases at V and 7 bases at J, with 17 bases between the two ends. Germline lookup yields CDR1 LNHDA and CDR2 SQIVND (reference sequence). The CDR3 has 15 amino acids. The CDR3 is CASSKTGGSLNEQFF. CDR3 in DNA: TGTGCCAGTAGTAAGACGGGTGGGTCCTTAAATGAGCAGTTCTTC.

The J gene is TRBJ2-7, the V gene TRBV21-1; the table's D call of TRBD1 was not tested on the DNA. TRBV21-1 is deemed a pseudogene. The CDR3 loop spans 15 amino acids. The CDR3 region is CASSKANQTAYEQYF. CDR3 nucleotide sequence: TGTGCCAGCAGCAAAGCGAACCAGACAGCCTACGAGCAGTACTTC.

The chain couples TRBV28 to TRBJ1-2; 7 bases are a match to TRBD1. CDR1 and CDR2 from the germline V gene are MDHEN and SYDVKM. Trimming removed 5 bases from V and 4 bases from J; junction bases left unmatched: 7. This CDR3 is built from 14 residues. The CDR3 nucleotides read TGTGCCAGCAGTCTAGGGGGCACGGGCTATGGCTACACCTTC. Protein sequence: CASSLGGTGYGYTF.

The chain couples TRBV10-3 to TRBJ2-3; possible D gene TRBD2, 7 bases. This CDR3 has 16 amino acids. CDR1 ENHRY and CDR2 SYGVKD come from the germline V gene. V was cut by 4 bases and J by 5 bases, with 19 bases left in between. This CDR3 is CAISGRAGAQIDTQYF. The CDR3 DNA reads TGTGCCATCAGTGGTCGGGCGGGGGCCCAGATAGATACGCAGTATTTT.